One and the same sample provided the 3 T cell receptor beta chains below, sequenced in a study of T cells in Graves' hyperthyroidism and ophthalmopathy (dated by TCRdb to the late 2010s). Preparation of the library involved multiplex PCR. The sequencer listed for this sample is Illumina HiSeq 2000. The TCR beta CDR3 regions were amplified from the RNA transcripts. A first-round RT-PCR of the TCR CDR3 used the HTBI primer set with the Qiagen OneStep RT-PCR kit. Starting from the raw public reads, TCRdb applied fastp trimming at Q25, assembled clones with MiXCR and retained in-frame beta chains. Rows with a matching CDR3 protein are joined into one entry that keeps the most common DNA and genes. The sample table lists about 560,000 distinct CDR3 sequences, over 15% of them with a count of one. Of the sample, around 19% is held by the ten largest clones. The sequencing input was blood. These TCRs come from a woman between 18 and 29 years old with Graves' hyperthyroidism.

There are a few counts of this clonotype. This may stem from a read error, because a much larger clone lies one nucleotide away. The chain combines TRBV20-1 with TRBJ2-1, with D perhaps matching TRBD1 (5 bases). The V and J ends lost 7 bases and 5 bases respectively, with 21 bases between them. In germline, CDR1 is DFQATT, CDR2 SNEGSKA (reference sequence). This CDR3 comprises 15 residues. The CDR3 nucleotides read TGCAGTGTGGAATGGCAGGGCCAAACTAACAATGAGCAGTTCTTC. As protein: CSVEWQGQTNNEQFF.

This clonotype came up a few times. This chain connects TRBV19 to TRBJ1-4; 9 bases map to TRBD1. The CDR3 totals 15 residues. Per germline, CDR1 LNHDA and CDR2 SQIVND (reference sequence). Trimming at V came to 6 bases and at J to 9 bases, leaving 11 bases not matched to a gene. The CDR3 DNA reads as TGTGCCAGTAGCCCAGGGACAGGGCCAAGCCAAAAACTGTTTTTT. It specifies CASSPGTGPSQKLFF.

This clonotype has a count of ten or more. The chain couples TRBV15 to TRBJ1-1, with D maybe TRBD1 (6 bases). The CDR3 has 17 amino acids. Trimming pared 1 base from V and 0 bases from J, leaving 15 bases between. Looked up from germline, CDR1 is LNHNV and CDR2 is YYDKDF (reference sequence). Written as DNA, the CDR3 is TGTGCCACCAGCAGAGCGCGGGGGCGGGCGATGAACACTGAAGCTTTCTTT. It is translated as CATSRARGRAMNTEAFF.